This record covers a single T cell receptor (beta chain). This CDR3 comprises 14 residues. CDR1 is MNHNY, CDR2 SVGAGI, per germline (reference sequence). The V and J ends lost 6 bases and 7 bases, in that order; junction bases with no gene match: 8. TCRdb used MiXCR to reprocess the RT-PCR reads, holding one entry per CDR3 protein. The sample consists of almost 700,000 distinct CDR3 sequences, 14% of them appearing once. Sequences were obtained from memory CD4+ T cells from blood. V usage is TRBV6-6 and J usage is TRBJ2-2; TRBD1 agrees at 7 bases. The clonotype was recovered from a female donor in good health, serving as a healthy control. CDR3 residues: CASSVQGYGGELFF. CDR3 nucleotide sequence: TGTGCCAGCAGCGTACAGGGGTACGGCGGGGAGCTGTTTTTT.